This T cell receptor beta chain was sequenced for a study of T cells in Graves' hyperthyroidism and ophthalmopathy. V was shortened by 8 bases and J by 8 bases, with 16 bases between the two germline ends. There are 13 residues in the CDR3. Germline assignment: CDR1 MNHEY and CDR2 SVGAGI. It was RNA transcripts that yielded the amplified TCR beta CDR3 regions. The HTBI primer set was used in a first-round RT-PCR of the TCR CDR3. TCRdb reanalysed the multiplex PCR reads using MiXCR and keeps one entry per CDR3 protein. This sample has approximately 520,000 distinct CDR3 sequences; around a quarter occur once, and the top ten carry around 11%. This clonotype has at least ten counts.

The source is a woman in her twenties or thirties with Graves' ophthalmopathy. The V and J genes are TRBV6-5 and TRBJ1-5; no reliable D call. Input material: blood. Written as DNA, the CDR3 is TGTGCCAGCGCTCCTGCGGGTAGGGAGCCCCAGCATTTT. Residues: CASAPAGREPQHF.